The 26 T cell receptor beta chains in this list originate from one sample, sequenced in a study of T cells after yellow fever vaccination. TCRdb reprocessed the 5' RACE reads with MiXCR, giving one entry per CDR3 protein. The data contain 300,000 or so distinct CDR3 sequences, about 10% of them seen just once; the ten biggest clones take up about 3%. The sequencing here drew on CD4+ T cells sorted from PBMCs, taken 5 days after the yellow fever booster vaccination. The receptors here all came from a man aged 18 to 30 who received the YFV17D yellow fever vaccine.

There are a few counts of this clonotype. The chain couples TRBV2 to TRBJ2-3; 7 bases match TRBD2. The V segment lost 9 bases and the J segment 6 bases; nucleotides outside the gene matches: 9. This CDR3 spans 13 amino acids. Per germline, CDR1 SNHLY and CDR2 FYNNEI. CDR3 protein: CARERGKWDTQYF. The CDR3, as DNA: TGTGCCAGGGAGCGGGGAAAGTGGGATACGCAGTATTTT.

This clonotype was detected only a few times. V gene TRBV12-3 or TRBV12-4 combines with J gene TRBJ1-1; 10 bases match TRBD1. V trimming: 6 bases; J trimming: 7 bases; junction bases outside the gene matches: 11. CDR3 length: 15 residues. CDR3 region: CASSLGGTGVYEAFF. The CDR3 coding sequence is TGTGCCAGCAGCCTTGGCGGGACAGGGGTCTATGAAGCTTTCTTT.

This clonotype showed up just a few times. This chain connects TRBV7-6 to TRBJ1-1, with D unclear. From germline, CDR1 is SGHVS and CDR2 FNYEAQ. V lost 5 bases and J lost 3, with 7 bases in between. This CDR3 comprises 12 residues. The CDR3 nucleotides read TGTGCCAGCAGCGGGAGTTACACTGAAGCTTTCTTT. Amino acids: CASSGSYTEAFF.

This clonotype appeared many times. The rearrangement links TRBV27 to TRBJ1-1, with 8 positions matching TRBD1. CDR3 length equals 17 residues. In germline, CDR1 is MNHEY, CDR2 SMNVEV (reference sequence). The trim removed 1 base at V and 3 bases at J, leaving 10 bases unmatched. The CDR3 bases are TGTGCCAGCAGTTTATGCAGGGGGCGGGCTTGGGACACTGAAGCTTTCTTT. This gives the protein CASSLCRGRAWDTEAFF.

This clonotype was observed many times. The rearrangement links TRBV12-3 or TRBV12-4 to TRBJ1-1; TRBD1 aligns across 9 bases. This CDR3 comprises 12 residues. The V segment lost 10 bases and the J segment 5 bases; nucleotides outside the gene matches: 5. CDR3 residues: CATKGTGTEAFF. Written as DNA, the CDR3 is TGTGCCACTAAAGGGACAGGGACTGAAGCTTTCTTT.

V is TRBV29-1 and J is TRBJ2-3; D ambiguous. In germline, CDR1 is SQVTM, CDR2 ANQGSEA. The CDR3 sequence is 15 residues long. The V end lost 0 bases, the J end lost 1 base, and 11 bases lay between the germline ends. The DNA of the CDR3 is TGCAGCGTTGAAGATCCCCTGCGAGGCACAGATACGCAGTATTTT. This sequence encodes CSVEDPLRGTDTQYF.

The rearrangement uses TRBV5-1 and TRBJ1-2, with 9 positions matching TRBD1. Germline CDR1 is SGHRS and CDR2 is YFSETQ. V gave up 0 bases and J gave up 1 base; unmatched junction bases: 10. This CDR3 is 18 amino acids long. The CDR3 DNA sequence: TGCGCCAGCAGCTTGGGCACAGGGGGCTCAGGCGTTAACTATGGCTACACCTTC. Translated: CASSLGTGGSGVNYGYTF.

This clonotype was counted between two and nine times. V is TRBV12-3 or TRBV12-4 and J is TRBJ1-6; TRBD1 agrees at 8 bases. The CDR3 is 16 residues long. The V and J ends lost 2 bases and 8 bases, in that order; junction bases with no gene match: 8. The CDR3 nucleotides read TGTGCCAGCAGTTTAAACTGGCAGGGGGCGTATTCACCCCTCCACTTT. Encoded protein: CASSLNWQGAYSPLHF.

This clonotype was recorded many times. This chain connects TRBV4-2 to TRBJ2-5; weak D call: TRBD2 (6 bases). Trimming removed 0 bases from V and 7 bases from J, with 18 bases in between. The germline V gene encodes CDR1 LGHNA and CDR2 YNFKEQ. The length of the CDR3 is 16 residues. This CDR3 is CASSQDYGFLGGTQYF. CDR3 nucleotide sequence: TGTGCCAGCAGCCAAGATTATGGGTTCTTGGGAGGGACCCAGTACTTC.

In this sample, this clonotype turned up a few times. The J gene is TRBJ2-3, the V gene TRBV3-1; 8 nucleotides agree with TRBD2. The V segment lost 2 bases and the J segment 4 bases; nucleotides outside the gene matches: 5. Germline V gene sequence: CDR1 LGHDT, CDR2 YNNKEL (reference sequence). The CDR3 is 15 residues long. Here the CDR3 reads CASSQPGLGADTQYF. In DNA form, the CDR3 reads TGTGCCAGCAGCCAACCGGGACTAGGTGCAGATACGCAGTATTTT.

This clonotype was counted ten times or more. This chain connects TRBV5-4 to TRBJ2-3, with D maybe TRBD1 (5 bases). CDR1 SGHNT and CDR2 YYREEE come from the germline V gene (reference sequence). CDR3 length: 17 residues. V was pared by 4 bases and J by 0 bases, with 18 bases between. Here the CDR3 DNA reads TGTGCCAGCAGCCCCCCCGACAGCCCCCCTAGCACAGATACGCAGTATTTT. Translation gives CASSPPDSPPSTDTQYF.

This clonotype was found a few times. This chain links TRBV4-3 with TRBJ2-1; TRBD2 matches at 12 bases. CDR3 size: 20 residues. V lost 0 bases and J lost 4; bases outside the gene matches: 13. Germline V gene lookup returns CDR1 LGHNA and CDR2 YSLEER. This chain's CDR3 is CASSQDSPLAGGGIYNEQFF. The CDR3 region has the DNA TGCGCCAGCAGCCAAGATAGTCCGCTAGCGGGGGGGGGAATATACAATGAGCAGTTCTTC.

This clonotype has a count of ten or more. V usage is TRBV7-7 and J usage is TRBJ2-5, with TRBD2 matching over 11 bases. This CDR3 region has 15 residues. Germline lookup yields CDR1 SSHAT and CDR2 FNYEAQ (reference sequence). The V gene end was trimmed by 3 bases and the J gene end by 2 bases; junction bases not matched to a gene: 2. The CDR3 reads CASSLGTSGQETQYF. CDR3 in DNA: TGTGCCAGCAGCTTGGGGACTAGCGGACAAGAGACCCAGTACTTC.

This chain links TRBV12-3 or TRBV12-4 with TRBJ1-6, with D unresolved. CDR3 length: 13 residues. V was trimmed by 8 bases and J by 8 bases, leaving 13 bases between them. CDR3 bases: TGTGCCAGCCGTCGCAAACACCATTCACCCCTCCACTTT. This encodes CASRRKHHSPLHF.

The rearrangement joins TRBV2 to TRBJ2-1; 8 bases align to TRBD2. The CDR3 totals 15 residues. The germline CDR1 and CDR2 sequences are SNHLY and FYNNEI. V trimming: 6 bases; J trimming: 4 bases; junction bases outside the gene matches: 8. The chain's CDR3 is CASSPSRGGYNEQFF. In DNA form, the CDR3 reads TGTGCCAGCAGCCCTAGTCGGGGGGGGTACAATGAGCAGTTCTTC.

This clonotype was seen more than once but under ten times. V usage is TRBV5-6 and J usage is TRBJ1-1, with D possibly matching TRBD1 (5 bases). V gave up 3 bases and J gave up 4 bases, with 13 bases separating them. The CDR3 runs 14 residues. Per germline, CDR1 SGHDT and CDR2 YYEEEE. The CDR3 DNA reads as TGTGCCAGCAGCTACCCAGGGTTGGGCACTGAAGCTTTCTTT. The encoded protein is CASSYPGLGTEAFF.

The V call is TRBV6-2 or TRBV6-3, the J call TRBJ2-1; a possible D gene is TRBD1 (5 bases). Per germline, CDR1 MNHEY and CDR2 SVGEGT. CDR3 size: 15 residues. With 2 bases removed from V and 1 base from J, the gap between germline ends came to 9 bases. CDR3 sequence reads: CASSYVGLSYNEQFF. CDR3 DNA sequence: TGTGCCAGCAGTTACGTGGGGCTGTCCTACAATGAGCAGTTCTTC.

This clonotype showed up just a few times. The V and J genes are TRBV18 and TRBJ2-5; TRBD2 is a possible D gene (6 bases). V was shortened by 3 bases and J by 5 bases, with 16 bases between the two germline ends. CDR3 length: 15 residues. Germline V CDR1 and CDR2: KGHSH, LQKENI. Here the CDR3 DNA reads TGTGCCAGCTCACCGAACCGGGGACTCGAGGAGACCCAGTACTTC. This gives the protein CASSPNRGLEETQYF.

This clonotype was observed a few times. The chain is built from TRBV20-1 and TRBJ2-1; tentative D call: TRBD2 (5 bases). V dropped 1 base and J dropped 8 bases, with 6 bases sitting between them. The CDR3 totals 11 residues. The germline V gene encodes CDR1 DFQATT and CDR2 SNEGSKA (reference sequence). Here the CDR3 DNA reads TGCAGTGCTAGAGGGGGAGATGAGCAGTTCTTC. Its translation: CSARGGDEQFF.

CDR3 bases: TGTGCCAGCACCCCCCCGAGGGACCCACTAGGGAGCTATGGCTACACCTTC. The encoded protein is CASTPPRDPLGSYGYTF. This chain links TRBV9 with TRBJ1-2; D perhaps matches TRBD1 (5 bases). The V end was cut by 6 bases, the J end by 4 bases, with 25 bases between. Germline V gives CDR1 SGDLS, CDR2 YYNGEE. The CDR3 contains 17 residues. Variable domain in full (rest from reference TRBV9 and TRBJ1-2): DSGVTQTPKHLITATGQRVTLRCSPRSGDLSVYWYQQSLDQGLQFLIQYYNGEERAKGNILERFSAQQFPDLHSELNLSSLELGDSALYFCASTPPRDPLGSYGYTFGSGTRLTVV.

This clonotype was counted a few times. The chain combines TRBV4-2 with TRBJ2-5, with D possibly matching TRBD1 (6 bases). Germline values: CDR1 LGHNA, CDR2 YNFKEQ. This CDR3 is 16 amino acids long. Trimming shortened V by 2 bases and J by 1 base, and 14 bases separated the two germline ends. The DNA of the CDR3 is TGTGCCAGCAGCCAACTCCCAGGGACACCCCAAGAGACCCAGTACTTC. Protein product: CASSQLPGTPQETQYF.

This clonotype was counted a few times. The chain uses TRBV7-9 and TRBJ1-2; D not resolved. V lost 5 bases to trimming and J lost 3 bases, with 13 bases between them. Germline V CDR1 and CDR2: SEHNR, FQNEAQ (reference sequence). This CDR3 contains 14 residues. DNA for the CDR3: TGTGCCAGCAGCAAAATGGAATTGGACTATGGCTACACCTTC. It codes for CASSKMELDYGYTF.

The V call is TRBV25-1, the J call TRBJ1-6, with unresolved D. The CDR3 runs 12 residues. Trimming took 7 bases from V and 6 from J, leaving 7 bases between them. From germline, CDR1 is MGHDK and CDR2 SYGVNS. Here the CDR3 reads CASTRANSPLHF. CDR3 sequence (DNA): TGTGCCAGCACTCGAGCTAATTCACCCCTCCACTTT.

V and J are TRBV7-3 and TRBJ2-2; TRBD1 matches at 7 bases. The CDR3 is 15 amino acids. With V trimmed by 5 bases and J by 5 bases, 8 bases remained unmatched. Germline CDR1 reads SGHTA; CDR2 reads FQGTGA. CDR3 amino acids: CASSPPGTATGELFF. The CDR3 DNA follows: TGTGCCAGCAGCCCTCCCGGGACAGCGACCGGGGAGCTGTTTTTT.

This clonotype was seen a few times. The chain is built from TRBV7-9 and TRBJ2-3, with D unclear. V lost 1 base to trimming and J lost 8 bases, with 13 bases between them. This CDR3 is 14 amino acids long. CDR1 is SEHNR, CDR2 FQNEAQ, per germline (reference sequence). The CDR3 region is CASSLETLLRTQYF. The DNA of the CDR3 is TGTGCCAGCAGCTTAGAGACCCTCCTCCGTACGCAGTATTTT.

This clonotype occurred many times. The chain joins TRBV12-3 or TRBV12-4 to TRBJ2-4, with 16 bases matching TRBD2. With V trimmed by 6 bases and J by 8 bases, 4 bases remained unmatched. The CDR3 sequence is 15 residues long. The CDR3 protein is CASSTGTSGGDIQYF. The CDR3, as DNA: TGTGCCAGCAGCACCGGGACTAGCGGGGGGGACATTCAGTACTTC.